This T cell receptor beta chain was found in a study of vaccination effects on CD4 cells after COVID-19 (dated by TCRdb to 2022 to 2024). Background on the whole study: To identify antigen-specific CD4+ T cell clonotypes by their expansion, the ViraFEST assay first stimulated PBMC with viral peptide pools and then applied TCR sequencing. Each participant got two doses of an mRNA SARS-CoV-2 vaccine, either BNT162b2 or mRNA-1273. About 1.8 million PBMC per well were cultured with about 10 ug/ml peptides in IMDM containing roughly 5% human AB serum, about 9.7 IU/ml IL-2 and gentamicin. SARS-CoV-2 spike-specific CD4+ TCR repertoires from before and after mRNA vaccination were compared in COVID-19 convalescent patients and in infection-naive vaccine recipients. Altogether, some ten COVID-19 convalescent patients and a few SARS-CoV-2-naive healthy vaccine recipients made up the full study. In the study, cultures from other donors were sequenced using the Oncomine TCR Beta short-read assay on an Illumina iSeq 100. The research as a whole found: At late post-vaccination timepoints, both infection-induced and vaccine-induced clones showed marked clonal contraction, consistent with waning T cell responses. The study was limited by a small number of convalescent patients and lacked early post-infection timepoints. In healthy vaccine recipients, vaccine-induced clones were almost all SARS-CoV-2 mono-reactive, with only 1 of 255 cross-reactive with common cold coronaviruses.

The receptor library was made with the immunoSEQ multiplex PCR assay. DNA from the cultured and isolated CD4+ T cells underwent TCR beta CDR3 sequencing. The authors' pipeline ran thus. Non-productive TCR sequences were removed, reads were trimmed to the CDR3 region, and CDR3s of at least 7 amino acids were retained. Antigen-specific clonotypes were identified using the MANAFEST web app by comparison of expansion in peptide wells against reference cultures. Positive clones required FDR<0.05 expansion versus reference and all other wells, odds ratio above 5, and frequency above 0.1% in two replicate wells. A clonotype was defined as cross-reactive if the clonotype was significantly expanded both in SARS-CoV-2 spike wells and in at least one common cold coronavirus spike condition. Using the stringdist R package, CDR3 similarity was measured by Levenshtein distance, and unrooted trees were constructed with ape in R 3.6.1. TCRdb took this table from immuneACCESS and kept in-frame rearrangements with V and J called. Such tables lack part of the clones; where checked against another copy, unresolved V genes explain under half of the gap, and the rest is unexplained. The D gene and trimming were derived from the DNA, and the V and J assignments and clone size from that table. This sample lists roughly 29,000 clones; roughly two thirds were detected once. The ten largest make up 9% to 10% of the sample.

Trimming at the junction amounts to 5 bases on V and 4 bases on J, and the germline ends lie 18 bases apart. The CDR3 runs 15 amino acids, cysteine and phenylalanine included. Of the read, only the CDR3 DNA is kept; its 45 bases are in frame from base 1. CDR1 and CDR2, per the germline V gene, are MNHEY and SVGAGI. After approximately 11 days of culture, CD4+ T cells were isolated with the EasySep CD4+ T cell isolation kit. Healthy vaccine recipients had no prior SARS-CoV-2 infection, confirmed by negative nucleocapsid antibodies before and after vaccination. Half of the culture medium was replaced with fresh IL-2-containing medium on days 3 and 7. Each peptide stimulation condition was cultured in triplicate wells unless otherwise noted. PBMC were separated from whole blood using Ficoll-Paque Plus gradient centrifugation and were then either cryopreserved at -140C or used fresh. The QIAamp micro DNA kit was used to extract genomic DNA from the cultured CD4+ T cells.

About this clone itself: Its target antigen remains unknown. There are no base qualities to consult, and no much larger clone falls within one base.

The sequence links TRBV6-5 to TRBJ2-7; the D gene cannot be resolved beyond TRBD1 or TRBD2, each matching 7 bases. This receptor was identified in a human donor who received a COVID-19 vaccine. Here the sequenced sample was CD4+ T cells from PBMCs cultured without peptide, taken before COVID-19 vaccination. At the DNA level, the sequence is TGTGCCAGCAGTCAGGGGGGGACAGAGACTTACGAGCAGTACTTC. Its protein reads: CASSQGGTETYEQYF.